This is a list of T cell receptor beta chains from one sample in a study of resident and recirculating memory T cells in vitiligo. Only in-frame clones appear in the TCRdb table, and some are missing; sequencing was by immunoSEQ multiplex PCR. The table has about 76,000 clones, 92% seen once. Sequences were obtained from blood. These receptors were taken from a male donor with vitiligo. CDR3s leave out the opening cysteine and the closing phenylalanine or tryptophan. The order of the fields is V gene, J gene, CDR3 length, CDR3 protein.

TRBV21-1	TRBJ2-7	13	ASRGISGRGSEQY
TRBV5-1	TRBJ2-1	12	ASSFRQGGNEQF
TRBV5-1	TRBJ2-1	14	ASSLGQDVSYNEQF
TRBV7-2	TRBJ2-5	12	ASSAAGGYETQY
TRBV28	TRBJ2-7	12	ASSPREAPYEQY
TRBV18	TRBJ2-3	14	ASSRQSSGGTDTQY
TRBV9	TRBJ2-3	12	ASSVTRGTDTQY
TRBV27	TRBJ2-1	10	ASSLYRNEQF
TRBV4-1	TRBJ1-1	14	ASIGEIGQTNTEAF
TRBV6-1	TRBJ2-1	12	ASSGSSSYNEQF
TRBV7-9	TRBJ1-6	13	ASSRLGGNEAPLH
TRBV10-1	TRBJ2-5	14	ASSESEQGSEETQY
TRBV28	TRBJ1-3	10	ASSSEGNTIY
TRBV4-1	TRBJ2-7	18	ASSQDPPLGASGNLGEQY
TRBV9	TRBJ2-3	12	ASSVGGSTDTQY
TRBV7-8	TRBJ1-1	13	ASREREGLNTEAF
TRBV27	TRBJ1-4	13	ASRDRASSWEKLF
TRBV5-1	TRBJ2-5	13	ASSLGAVGGETQY
TRBV11-2	TRBJ2-3	12	ASSFEGRGDTQY
TRBV9	TRBJ2-7	12	ASSRSGSSYEQY
TRBV5-4	TRBJ2-7	12	ASSWGTLPYEQY
TRBV27	TRBJ2-7	14	ASSSATGRSSYEQY
TRBV15	TRBJ1-2	11	ATSRASAYGYT
TRBV7-3	TRBJ2-1	17	ASSSKALAGAIRTNEQF
TRBV28	TRBJ1-2	14	ASSTMGSVQDYGYT
TRBV19	TRBJ2-7	13	ASSIDLVYIHEQY
TRBV9	TRBJ1-2	13	ASSVGAPGAYGYT
TRBV19	TRBJ1-5	15	ASRGADRGVRNQPQH
TRBV6-7	TRBJ1-2	15	ASSYSKRGSKLYGYT
TRBV21-1	TRBJ1-2	12	ASSKKSLEIGYT
TRBV5-6	TRBJ1-4	12	ASSFGQGREKLF
TRBV9	TRBJ2-2	12	ASTLRVQGGELF
TRBV7-9	TRBJ1-4	13	ASSPQTGLGEKLF
TRBV5-1	TRBJ1-1	12	ASSLLRGQAEAF
TRBV7-8	TRBJ2-7	14	ASSLGRQEPLHEQY
TRBV7-2	TRBJ2-3	14	ASSWRLATNTDTQY
TRBV4-2	TRBJ2-2	15	ASSQGSRSYNTGELF
TRBV6-5	TRBJ2-7	11	ASRTGRNYEQY
TRBV19	TRBJ1-2	12	ASRLTGGSYGYT
TRBV6-1	TRBJ2-1	12	ATGPGDSYNEQF
TRBV6-1	TRBJ1-2	12	ASSELPGFSECT
TRBV7-9	TRBJ2-1	13	ASTRQGSSYNEQF